A single sample gave rise to the 4 T cell receptor beta chains below, sequenced in a study of Ad26.COV2.S vaccination and SARS-CoV-2 variants. Regarding treatment: about 20 received Ad26.COV2.S at low or high dose, single or two shots; several received placebo; per-sample allocation not given. At day 63 after the first vaccine or placebo injection, samples were drawn. The protocol was immunoSEQ multiplex PCR, while the TCRdb copy is restricted to in-frame clones and leaves out a portion. The sample includes 350,000 to 450,000 clones, roughly 90% seen only once; the top ten take 1.5% to 2%. The sample consisted of peripheral blood, taken in a trial of Ad26.COV2.S vaccine versus placebo. These receptors all come from a person aged 18-60 years who received the Ad26.COV2.S COVID-19 vaccine or a placebo.

V and J are TRBV9 and TRBJ1-2; the D gene is possibly TRBD1 (6 bases). The germline V and J ends were trimmed by 0 bases and 4 bases, with 16 bases remaining between them. The CDR3 covers 16 residues. Germline assignment: CDR1 SGDLS and CDR2 YYNGEE. CDR3 region: CASSVEPAGAGYGYTF. CDR3 sequence (DNA): TGTGCCAGCAGCGTAGAACCCGCAGGGGCGGGCTATGGCTACACCTTC.

The V call is TRBV24-1, the J call TRBJ2-1; 7 bases map to TRBD2. The CDR3 is 14 residues long. From germline, CDR1 is KGHDR and CDR2 SFDVKD. After removal of 4 bases from V and 5 bases from J, the junction contained 4 bases not matched to a gene. The CDR3 region is CATSDLADDNEQFF. CDR3 coding DNA: TGTGCCACCAGTGACCTAGCGGACGACAATGAGCAGTTCTTC.

V and J are TRBV5-6 and TRBJ1-3; 7 bases map to TRBD1. The CDR3 length is 14 residues. The germline gives CDR1 SGHDT, CDR2 YYEEEE. V lost 2 bases to trimming and J lost 2 bases; unmatched junction nucleotides: 1. Here the CDR3 DNA reads TGTGCCAGCAGCTTCGACAGGGCTGGAAACACCATATATTTT. Protein: CASSFDRAGNTIYF.

This sequence joins TRBV28 and TRBJ1-1; D uncertain. CDR1 and CDR2 from the germline V gene are MDHEN and SYDVKM. The V and J ends lost 8 bases and 5 bases respectively, with 15 bases between them. This CDR3 has 13 amino acids. This CDR3 reads CASVRLYRTEAFF. The CDR3 region has the DNA TGTGCCAGCGTTCGCTTATATCGGACTGAAGCTTTCTTT.